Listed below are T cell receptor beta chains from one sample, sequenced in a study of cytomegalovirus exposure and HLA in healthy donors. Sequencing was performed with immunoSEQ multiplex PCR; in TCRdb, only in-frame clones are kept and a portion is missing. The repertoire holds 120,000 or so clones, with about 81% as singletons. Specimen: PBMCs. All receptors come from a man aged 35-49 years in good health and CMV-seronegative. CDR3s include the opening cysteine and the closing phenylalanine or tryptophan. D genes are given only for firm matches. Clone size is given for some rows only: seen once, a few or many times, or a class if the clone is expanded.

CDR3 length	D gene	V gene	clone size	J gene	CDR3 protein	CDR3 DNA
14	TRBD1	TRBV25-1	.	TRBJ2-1	CASSVPGQYNEQFF	TGTGCCAGCAGTGTACCGGGACAGTACAATGAGCAGTTCTTC
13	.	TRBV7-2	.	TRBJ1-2	CASNLGRGRGYTF	TGTGCCAGCAATCTGGGCAGGGGACGAGGCTACACCTTC
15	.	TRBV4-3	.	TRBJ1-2	CASSQDFFGGSGYTF	TGCGCCAGCAGCCAAGATTTTTTCGGGGGTTCTGGCTACACCTTC
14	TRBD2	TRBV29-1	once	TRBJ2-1	CSVLAGGSYNEQFF	TGCAGCGTGCTAGCGGGGGGATCCTACAATGAGCAGTTCTTC
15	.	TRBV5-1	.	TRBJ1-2	CASSLGGDSDYGYTF	TGCGCCAGCAGCTTGGGCGGGGATTCGGACTATGGCTACACCTTC
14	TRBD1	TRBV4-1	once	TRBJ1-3	CASSQTGAGNTIYF	TGCGCCAGCAGCCAGACAGGGGCTGGAAACACCATATATTTT
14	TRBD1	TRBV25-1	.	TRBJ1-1	CASSGTGGFTEAFF	TGTGCCAGCAGTGGGACAGGGGGCTTTACTGAAGCTTTCTTT
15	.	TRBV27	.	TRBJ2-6	CASSLFSSGANGLTF	TGTGCCAGCAGTTTGTTTAGCTCTGGGGCCAACGGCCTGACTTTC
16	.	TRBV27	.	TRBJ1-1	CASRHDLGAQNTEAFF	TGTGCCAGCAGACACGACCTGGGGGCACAGAACACTGAAGCTTTCTTT
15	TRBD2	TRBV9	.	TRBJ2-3	CASSEGTSGGDTQYF	TGTGCCAGCAGCGAAGGGACTAGCGGGGGTGATACGCAGTATTTT
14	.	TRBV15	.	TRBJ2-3	CATTNLVGADTQYF	TGTGCCACAACGAACCTAGTCGGGGCAGATACGCAGTATTTT
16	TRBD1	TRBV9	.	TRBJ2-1	CASSGPGTGGYNEQFF	TGTGCCAGCAGCGGACCCGGGACAGGGGGTTACAATGAGCAGTTCTTC
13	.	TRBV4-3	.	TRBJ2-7	CASSQDTDYEQYF	TGCGCCAGCAGCCAAGATACAGACTACGAGCAGTACTTC
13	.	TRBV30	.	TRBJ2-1	CAWTRGLRHEQFF	TGTGCCTGGACCAGGGGTCTTAGGCATGAGCAGTTCTTC
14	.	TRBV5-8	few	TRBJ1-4	CASSSRQTNEKLFF	TGTGCCAGCAGCTCTCGACAGACTAATGAAAAACTGTTTTTT
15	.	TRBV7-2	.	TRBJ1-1	CASSNRGQRDKGAFF	TGTGCCAGCAGCAACCGGGGACAACGGGATAAGGGGGCTTTCTTT
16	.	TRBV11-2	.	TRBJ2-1	CASSEVFLSSYNEQFF	TGTGCCAGCAGCGAGGTATTTTTGAGCTCCTACAATGAGCAGTTCTTC
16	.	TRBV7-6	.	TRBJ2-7	CASSLGSADSSYEQYF	TGTGCCAGCAGCTTAGGGTCGGCAGACAGCTCCTACGAGCAGTACTTC
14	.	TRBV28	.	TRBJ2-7	CASSFAGLLYEQYF	TGTGCCAGCAGTTTCGCGGGGTTACTTTACGAGCAGTACTTC
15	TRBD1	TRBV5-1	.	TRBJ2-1	CASSRDRSSYNEQFF	TGCGCCAGCAGTCGGGACAGAAGCTCCTACAATGAGCAGTTCTTC
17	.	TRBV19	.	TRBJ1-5	CASSTTPSGGGNQPQHF	TGTGCCAGTAGTACCACTCCCTCGGGAGGGGGGAATCAGCCCCAGCATTTT
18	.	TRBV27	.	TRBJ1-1	CASSLNVDSNVVGTEAFF	TGTGCCAGCAGTTTAAATGTAGACAGCAACGTAGTGGGCACTGAAGCTTTCTTT
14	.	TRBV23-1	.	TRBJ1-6	CASRGHNLNSPLHF	TGCGCCAGCAGGGGGCATAACTTAAATTCACCCCTCCACTTT
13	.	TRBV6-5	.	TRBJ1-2	CASSPGFNYGYTF	TGTGCCAGCAGCCCAGGGTTCAACTATGGCTACACCTTC
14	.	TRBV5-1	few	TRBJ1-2	CASSAGGATYGYTF	TGCGCCAGCAGTGCCGGGGGGGCAACCTATGGCTACACCTTC
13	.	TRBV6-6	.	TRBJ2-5	CASLAGGSETQYF	TGTGCCAGCTTGGCAGGGGGGAGCGAGACCCAGTACTTC
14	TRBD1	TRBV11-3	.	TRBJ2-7	CASSGSQGAREQYF	TGTGCCAGCAGCGGAAGCCAGGGGGCGCGGGAGCAGTACTTC
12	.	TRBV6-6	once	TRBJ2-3	CASSYSVNTQYF	TGTGCCAGCAGTTACTCTGTAAATACGCAGTATTTT
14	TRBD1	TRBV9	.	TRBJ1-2	CASSGTGGGNGYTF	TGTGCCAGCAGCGGTACAGGGGGCGGGAATGGCTACACCTTC
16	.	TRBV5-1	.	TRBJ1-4	CASSLGTGQKGEKLFF	TGCGCCAGCAGCTTAGGAACAGGGCAGAAGGGTGAAAAACTGTTTTTT
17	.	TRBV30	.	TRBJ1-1	CAWSVIGRRQIVFEAFF	TGTGCCTGGAGTGTAATAGGGAGGAGACAGATCGTGTTTGAAGCTTTCTTT
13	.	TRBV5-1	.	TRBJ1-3	CASSLAGRNTIYF	TGCGCCAGCAGCTTGGCCGGTAGAAACACCATATATTTT
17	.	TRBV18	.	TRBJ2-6	CASSLIEVGSGANVLTF	TGTGCCAGCTCCCTTATCGAGGTGGGCTCTGGGGCCAACGTCCTGACTTTC
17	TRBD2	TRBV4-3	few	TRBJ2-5	CASSQDSWRGGLETQYF	TGCGCCAGCAGCCAAGATAGTTGGCGGGGGGGCCTGGAGACCCAGTACTTC
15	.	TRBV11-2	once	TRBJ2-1	CASSLEVTSYNEQFF	TGTGCCAGCAGCTTAGAGGTGACTTCTTACAATGAGCAGTTCTTC
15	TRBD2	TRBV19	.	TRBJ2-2	CASSASGGSTGELFF	TGTGCCAGTAGTGCTAGCGGGGGCTCCACCGGGGAGCTGTTTTTT
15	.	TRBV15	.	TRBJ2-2	CATSTPWLDTGELFF	TGTGCCACCAGCACCCCGTGGTTAGACACCGGGGAGCTGTTTTTT
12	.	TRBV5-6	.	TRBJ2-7	CASSLTGTEQYF	TGTGCCAGCAGCTTGACAGGGACCGAGCAGTACTTC
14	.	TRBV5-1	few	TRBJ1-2	CASSPDRDWGGYTF	TGCGCCAGCAGCCCTGACCGGGACTGGGGTGGCTACACCTTC
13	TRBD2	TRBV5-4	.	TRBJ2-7	CASSPSAGDEQYF	TGTGCCAGCAGCCCCAGTGCGGGGGATGAGCAGTACTTC
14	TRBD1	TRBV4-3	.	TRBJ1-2	CASSQVDRTHGYTF	TGCGCCAGCAGCCAAGTGGACAGGACCCATGGCTACACCTTC
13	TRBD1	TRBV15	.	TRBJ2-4	CATSRGQGNIQYF	TGTGCCACCAGCAGAGGACAGGGAAACATTCAGTACTTC
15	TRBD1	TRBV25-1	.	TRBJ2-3	CASSQGVLSTDTQYF	TGTGCCAGCAGTCAGGGGGTCCTAAGCACAGATACGCAGTATTTT
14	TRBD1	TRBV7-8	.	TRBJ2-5	CASSSTGDQETQYF	TGTGCCAGCAGCTCGACAGGGGACCAAGAGACCCAGTACTTC
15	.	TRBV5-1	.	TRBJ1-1	CASSLSVGGGGEAFF	TGCGCCAGCAGCTTGAGTGTTGGGGGGGGTGGTGAAGCTTTCTTT
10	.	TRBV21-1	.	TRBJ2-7	CAFFYYEQYF	TGTGCCTTCTTTTACTACGAGCAGTACTTC
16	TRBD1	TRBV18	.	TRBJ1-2	CASSPRTGQGAGGYTF	TGTGCCAGCTCACCACGGACGGGACAGGGGGCAGGAGGCTACACCTTC
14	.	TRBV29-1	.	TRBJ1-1	CSVEERGIGTEAFF	TGCAGCGTTGAAGAACGAGGGATAGGCACTGAAGCTTTCTTT
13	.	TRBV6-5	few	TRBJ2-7	CASSAIDSYEQYF	TGTGCCAGCAGTGCTATCGACTCCTACGAGCAGTACTTC
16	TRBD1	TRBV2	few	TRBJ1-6	CASRKTGAVNNSPLHF	TGTGCCAGCAGGAAAACAGGGGCGGTGAATAATTCACCCCTCCACTTT
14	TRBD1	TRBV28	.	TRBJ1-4	CASSAGQGEEKLFF	TGTGCCAGCAGCGCCGGACAGGGGGAAGAAAAACTGTTTTTT
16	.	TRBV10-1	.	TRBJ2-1	CASSESQGLGYNEQFF	TGCGCCAGCAGTGAGTCTCAGGGGCTGGGCTACAATGAGCAGTTCTTC
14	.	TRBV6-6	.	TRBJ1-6	CASSATQTNSPLHF	TGTGCCAGCAGCGCGACACAAACTAATTCACCCCTCCACTTT
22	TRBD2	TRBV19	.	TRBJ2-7	CASSRYKGLAGGTNPRKYEQYF	TGTGCCAGTAGTAGATATAAGGGACTAGCGGGAGGAACGAACCCAAGGAAGTACGAGCAGTACTTC
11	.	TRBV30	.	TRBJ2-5	CAWSVLETQYF	TGTGCCTGGAGTGTACTCGAGACCCAGTACTTC
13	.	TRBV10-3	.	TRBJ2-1	CATRGGRVNEQFF	TGTGCCACCAGGGGCGGGCGCGTCAATGAGCAGTTCTTC
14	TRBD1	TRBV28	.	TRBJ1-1	CASSPQTGETEAFF	TGTGCCAGCAGCCCACAGACAGGGGAGACTGAAGCTTTCTTT
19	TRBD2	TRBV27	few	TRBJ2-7	CASSPKFPGGTYSTTKQYF	TGTGCCAGCAGCCCTAAATTTCCGGGGGGAACCTACAGCACTACGAAGCAGTACTTC
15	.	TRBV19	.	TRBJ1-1	CASRWASYRNTEAFF	TGTGCCAGTAGATGGGCCTCTTATAGGAACACTGAAGCTTTCTTT